The clone carrying this T cell receptor (beta chain) was found once. This record comes from a study of OX40 agonist ivuxolimab in advanced cancers. The CDR3 runs to 13 residues. The V gene lost 4 bases and the J gene lost 3 bases, with 7 bases spanning the gap. The germline CDR1 and CDR2 sequences are SGHTA and FQGNSA. Sequencing used immunoSEQ multiplex PCR; TCRdb keeps in-frame clones, though not all of them. The table lists about 77,000 clones, roughly nine tenths of them singletons. The starting material was CD4+ or CD8+ T cells sorted from blood, obtained in a trial of the OX40 agonist ivuxolimab. This receptor was taken from an adult with an advanced solid tumor such as melanoma, head and neck, liver or kidney cancer. The rearrangement uses TRBV7-2 and TRBJ1-5; D is unresolved. CDR3 sequence: CASSSSFNQPQHF. CDR3 sequence (DNA): TGTGCCAGCAGCTCTTCATTCAATCAGCCCCAGCATTTT.